The present entry profiles one T cell receptor (beta chain) with its context. This record belongs to a study of blood T cell repertoires in COVID-19. Across the whole study: Spain, Italy and the United States supplied samples that represented acute and convalescent COVID-19.

V lost 6 bases and J 3 bases, leaving 15 bases between the germline ends. Germline V gene data show CDR1 as LNHDA and CDR2 as SQIVND (reference sequence). The CDR3 is 14 amino acids. Produced via immunoSEQ multiplex PCR; TCRdb's table is partial and in-frame only. The repertoire consists of about 86,000 clones, with over 70% occurring once and the leading ten covering under 35%. The V call is TRBV19, the J call TRBJ2-7, with D perhaps TRBD1 (6 bases). Sequencing used peripheral blood. The source of this sequence is a woman at least 80 years old with active or convalescent COVID-19. This CDR3 reads CASSLTGTLYEQYF. The CDR3 bases are TGTGCCAGTAGCCTCACCGGGACACTCTACGAGCAGTACTTC. The whole variable domain, filled in from reference TRBV19 and TRBJ2-7, reads DGGITQSPKYLFRKEGQNVTLSCEQNLNHDAMYWYRQDPGQGLRLIYYSQIVNDFQKGDIAEGYSVSREKKESFPLTVTSAQKNPTAFYLCASSLTGTLYEQYFGPGTRLTVT.